The T cell receptor (beta chain) described here comes from a study of glioma-infiltrating T cells after dendritic cell vaccination. The wider study: Dendritic cell vaccination trial patients had either newly diagnosed or recurrent glioblastoma.

The PCR used 60 V beta and 13 J beta primers. Method: immunoSEQ multiplex PCR; TCRdb's copy keeps in-frame clones and lacks some. The sample consists of 100,000 or so clones, around 90% of them appearing once. Indicated time point: after dendritic cell vaccination, including at tumor progression/relapse. Isocitrate dehydrogenase mutation was absent in all glioblastoma patients. This CDR3 comprises 15 residues. V was shortened by 5 bases and J by 8 bases, with 16 bases between the two germline ends. The germline V gene has CDR1 MNHNS and CDR2 SASEGT. Of note for this clone: This CDR3 is also generated by other DNA sequences in the sample.

The rearrangement uses TRBV6-1 and TRBJ1-6, with D perhaps matching TRBD1 (5 bases). This specimen consisted of blood, obtained after dendritic cell vaccination. This receptor was identified in a human donor with glioblastoma. The CDR3 coding sequence is TGTGCCAGCAGTCCCCCAGACAGCCTTTATTCACCCCTCCACTTT. Amino acids: CASSPPDSLYSPLHF.